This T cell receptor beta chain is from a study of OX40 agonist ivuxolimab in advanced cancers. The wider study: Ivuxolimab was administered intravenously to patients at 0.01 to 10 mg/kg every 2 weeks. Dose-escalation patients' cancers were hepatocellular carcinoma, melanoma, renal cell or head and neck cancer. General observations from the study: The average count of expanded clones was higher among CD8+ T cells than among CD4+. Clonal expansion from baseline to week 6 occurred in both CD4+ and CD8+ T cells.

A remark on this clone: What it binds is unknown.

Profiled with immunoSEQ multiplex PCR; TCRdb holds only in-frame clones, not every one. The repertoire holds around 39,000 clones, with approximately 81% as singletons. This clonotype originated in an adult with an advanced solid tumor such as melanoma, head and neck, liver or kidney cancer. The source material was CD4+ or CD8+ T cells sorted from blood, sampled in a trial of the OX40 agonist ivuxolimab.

The CDR3 DNA is TGTGCCAGCAGCTTAGCGCGAATTGGATTCTCCTACGAGCAGTACTTC. This sequence encodes CASSLARIGFSYEQYF. The chain couples TRBV7-9 to TRBJ2-7; D is unresolved. Germline V gene sequence: CDR1 SEHNR, CDR2 FQNEAQ (reference sequence). Deletions cut 0 bases from V and 0 bases from J, with 12 bases between. CDR3 size: 16 residues.